The T cell receptor beta chain under discussion was sequenced for a study of blood T cell repertoires in COVID-19 (dated by TCRdb to the early 2020s). Regarding the study in general: Collaborator samples came from the United States, Italy and Spain and covered acute and convalescent phases of COVID-19. A freely available public database, intended as a resource for researchers studying the immune response to SARS-CoV-2, is where the repertoires were released. Where available, HLA class I and class II types were obtained from metadata supplied by the sample provider rather than from assay-based typing. The sample metadata nearly always contained a de-identified subject ID, COVID-19 status, age in years and sex. The dataset comprised deeply sampled blood TCRbeta repertoires from subjects exposed to, actively infected with, or recovered from COVID-19. The samples were drawn from the first 160 participants of the ongoing ImmuneRACE study and from 950 to 1,500 subjects provided by 6 global collaborators. The prospective study material was composed of cDNA or gDNA derived from T cells, B-cell-depleted T cells, or PBMCs. Summary of the overall study and its limitations: How much clinical and demographic metadata was included differed by source and by participant, and the metadata was provided uncurated.

Each collaborating institution followed its own protocols to collect whole blood in K2EDTA tubes. For TCRbeta analysis, collaborators shipped samples as frozen whole blood, isolated PBMCs, or DNA extracted from either of those sample types. About this clone itself: Its antigen is unknown. Base qualities are missing; no much larger clone stands one base away.

The germline V gene specifies SGDLS as CDR1 and YYNGEE as CDR2. The CDR3, cysteine through phenylalanine, is 13 amino acids long. Left in the record is the CDR3 DNA by itself, 39 bases read in frame from the first base. V loses 7 bases at its end and J loses 7 bases; junction bases beyond the gene matches: 3. TCRbeta CDR3 regions were amplified from genomic DNA by means of the immunoSEQ Assay, a bias-controlled multiplex PCR. In the authors' own workflow: Nucleated cell counts per sample were estimated from amplification of reference gene primers within the assay. Sequence reads were collapsed and filtered to measure the absolute abundance of every unique TCRbeta CDR3 rearrangement. For each sample, productive Simpson clonality was calculated by taking the square root of Simpson's diversity index across productive rearrangements. In TCRdb, the immuneACCESS table is reduced to in-frame sequences with V and J assigned. These tables do not hold every clone; where another copy was compared, an unresolved V gene accounts for under half, and the others remain unexplained. V and J calls and clone size come straight from that table; D and trimming were deduced from the DNA. Counted in this sample were over 30,000 clones; over 80% of them appeared once. The ten largest clones add up to roughly 5.3% of the sample.

The sample comprised peripheral blood. The V gene is TRBV9 and the J gene is TRBJ2-1; 12 bases in the middle match TRBD2. This sequence originates from a human donor in a cohort sampled during active COVID-19. The CDR3 region reads CASEGLAGNEQFF. The sequence in DNA is TGTGCCAGCGAAGGACTAGCGGGGAATGAGCAGTTCTTC.